This T cell receptor (beta chain) comes out of a study of identical twins. Study-wide points: Models underpredicted monozygotic twin sharing of out-of-frame TCR alpha. It was cross-sectional statistical analysis, not following the same donors, that the conclusions relied on.

With respect to this clonotype: The target antigen is unknown.

Addition of a universal primer site occurred through template switching, and cDNA carried unique molecular identifiers. A single record per CDR3 protein comes from TCRdb applying MiXCR to the 5' RACE reads. The top ten hold more than 8% of the sample, which has some 330,000 distinct CDR3 sequences, about 9% seen once. Sequencing was carried out using naive T cells sorted from blood. This TCR was recovered from a woman in her forties or fifties in good health.

CDR3 sequence reads: CASSEANIRGGEQYV. As DNA, the CDR3 is TGTGCCAGCAGTGAAGCGAATATTAGGGGGGGCGAGCAGTACGTC. The rearrangement uses TRBV6-1 and TRBJ2-7; maybe TRBD2 (7 bases). This CDR3 is 15 amino acids long. The V end was cut by 0 bases, the J end by 6 bases, with 15 bases between. CDR1 and CDR2 from the germline V gene are MNHNS and SASEGT.